A single sample is the source of the 25 T cell receptor beta chains below, sequenced in a study of shared clonotypes between healthy human individuals (dated by TCRdb to 2018 to 2020). Library preparation used the immunoSEQ multiplex PCR assay. The immuneACCESS repertoire file appears here via TCRdb, limited to in-frame rearrangements. These files lack a portion of the clones; in checked studies, under half of the deficit traces to unresolved V genes, and the cause of the others is not known. A total of 600,000 to 750,000 clones appear in this sample, about 90% of them only once. The ten biggest clones cover 34% of the sample. The sample taken for sequencing was memory CD8+ T cells from PBMCs. Explained via the paper, the cell subset or site label denotes: CD45RO+ cells pooled with CCR7-negative TemRA cells. All receptors derive from a man aged 18 to 35 in good health. Some clones in this sample may be carry-over from other donors' samples.

The chain couples TRBV28 to TRBJ2-7; D may be TRBD2 (5 bases). Germline values: CDR1 MDHEN, CDR2 SYDVKM. Trimming shortened V by 5 bases and J by 2 bases, and 7 bases separated the two germline ends. This CDR3 is built from 12 residues. CDR3 DNA: TGTGCCAGCAGTCCGAGGGCCTACGAGCAGTACTTC. It encodes CASSPRAYEQYF.

This sequence joins TRBV5-4 and TRBJ2-7, with 8 bases matching TRBD1. Germline CDR1 SGHNT, CDR2 YYREEE (reference sequence). The CDR3 is made up of 13 amino acids. Unmatched junction bases numbered 5, after V lost 2 bases and J lost 7 bases. Here the CDR3 reads CASSFSGTGEQYF. CDR3 nucleotides: TGTGCCAGCAGCTTCTCCGGGACAGGTGAGCAGTACTTC.

This rearrangement joins TRBV11-2 to TRBJ2-1; 9 bases are a match to TRBD1. Germline loops: CDR1 SGHAT, CDR2 FQNNGV. V shed 2 bases and J 8 bases; nucleotides not matched to a gene: 13. The CDR3 extends over 17 amino acids. The CDR3 protein is CASSLILGQGMRDEQFF. The DNA of the CDR3 is TGTGCCAGCAGCTTAATTCTCGGACAGGGGATGCGGGATGAGCAGTTCTTC.

J is TRBJ2-7 and V is TRBV27, with a tentative D call TRBD2 (5 bases). The CDR3 covers 16 residues. Trimming removed 7 bases from V and 0 bases from J, with 19 bases in between. Germline V gives CDR1 MNHEY, CDR2 SMNVEV (reference sequence). CDR3 in amino acids: CASTPSVGVRSYEQYF. The CDR3 DNA sequence: TGTGCCAGCACCCCTAGTGTGGGAGTACGCTCCTACGAGCAGTACTTC.

This sequence joins TRBV27 and TRBJ2-7; TRBD1 aligns across 7 bases. Trimming at V came to 4 bases and at J to 3 bases, leaving 3 bases not matched to a gene. The CDR3 consists of 13 residues. Germline assignment: CDR1 MNHEY and CDR2 SMNVEV (reference sequence). The CDR3 loop is CASSWGTDYEQYF. The CDR3 DNA reads as TGTGCCAGCAGTTGGGGGACAGACTACGAGCAGTACTTC.

The genes are TRBV30 and TRBJ2-7; 11 bases map to TRBD2. This CDR3 has 13 residues. V was pared by 0 bases and J by 6 bases, with 1 base of the junction left unmatched. Germline V gene sequence: CDR1 GTSNPN, CDR2 SVGIG (reference sequence). CDR3 sequence: CAWSVTSGSEQYF. The CDR3 bases are TGTGCCTGGAGTGTTACTAGCGGGAGCGAGCAGTACTTC.

The chain combines TRBV6-6 with TRBJ1-1; D gene uncertain. The V and J ends lost 0 bases and 0 bases respectively, with 8 bases between them. Germline V CDR1 and CDR2: MNHNY, SVGAGI (reference sequence). There are 15 residues in the CDR3. CDR3 in DNA: TGTGCCAGCAGTTACTCGTCCTTAGTGAACACTGAAGCTTTCTTT. This translates into CASSYSSLVNTEAFF.

This clone was observed once. The CDR3 reads CASSQGIPDTQYF. DNA for the CDR3: TGTGCCAGCAGCCAAGGTATCCCAGATACGCAGTATTTT. The rearrangement links TRBV14 to TRBJ2-3; no clear D gene. The CDR3 is 13 amino acids. Germline V lookup: CDR1 SGHDN, CDR2 FVKESK. Trimming took off 1 base at V and 4 bases at J, with 6 bases between the two ends.

The chain is built from TRBV5-6 and TRBJ2-7; TRBD2 is a possible D gene (5 bases). CDR3 length: 14 residues. In germline, CDR1 is SGHDT, CDR2 YYEEEE. The V gene lost 0 bases and the J gene lost 4 bases, with 11 bases spanning the gap. The CDR3 region has the DNA TGTGCCAGCAGCTTGGCGAGGGTATGGTACGAGCAGTACTTC. It codes for CASSLARVWYEQYF.

This clone was recorded only once. V and J are TRBV19 and TRBJ2-7; D not resolved. The ends were cut back, 0 bases at V and 3 bases at J, with 12 bases in the middle. This CDR3 contains 15 residues. CDR1 is LNHDA, CDR2 SQIVND, per germline (reference sequence). This CDR3 is CASSIDRLGYYEQYF. CDR3 sequence (DNA): TGTGCCAGTAGTATAGATCGGTTGGGTTACTACGAGCAGTACTTC.

This clone has only one observation. This sequence joins TRBV5-4 and TRBJ2-1; 8 bases are a match to TRBD1. The CDR3 is 14 residues long. From germline, CDR1 is SGHNT and CDR2 YYREEE (reference sequence). Germline trimming cut 4 bases from V and 2 bases from J; bases unmatched to any gene: 2. The DNA of the CDR3 is TGTGCCAGCAGCGGGACAGGAGCCTACAATGAGCAGTTCTTC. Protein product: CASSGTGAYNEQFF.

The chain joins TRBV4-1 to TRBJ2-5, with TRBD2 matching over 13 bases. V gave up 0 bases and J gave up 4 bases; unmatched junction bases: 11. CDR1 MGHRA and CDR2 YSYEKL come from the germline V gene. CDR3 length equals 19 residues. CDR3 coding DNA: TGCGCCAGCAGCCAAGATAGGACTAGCGGGAGCTCCTATCGAGAGACCCAGTACTTC. Translated, it gives CASSQDRTSGSSYRETQYF.

This chain uses TRBV7-2 with TRBJ2-1; 10 nucleotides line up with TRBD2. The V segment lost 7 bases and the J segment 7 bases; nucleotides outside the gene matches: 10. This CDR3 comprises 15 residues. The germline V gene has CDR1 SGHTA and CDR2 FQGNSA. The CDR3 DNA sequence: TGTGCCAGCACCATTCTAGCGGGAGTTGGGAATGAGCAGTTCTTC. Residues: CASTILAGVGNEQFF.

The rearrangement joins TRBV2 to TRBJ2-7; 9 nucleotides line up with TRBD2. CDR1 is SNHLY, CDR2 FYNNEI, per germline. Trimming cost V 3 bases and J 5 bases; bases outside gene matches: 11. The CDR3 is 16 residues long. The CDR3 nucleotides are TGTGCCAGCAGTGATTGGATTAGCGGGAGTACCGACGAGCAGTACTTC. This sequence encodes CASSDWISGSTDEQYF.

V usage is TRBV7-9 and J usage is TRBJ2-7, with 7 bases fitting TRBD1. The V and J ends lost 4 bases and 2 bases, in that order; junction bases with no gene match: 8. This CDR3 contains 15 residues. Looked up from germline, CDR1 is SEHNR and CDR2 is FQNEAQ (reference sequence). In DNA, the CDR3 is TGTGCCAGCAGCTCGGGACAGCACATCCCCTACGAGCAGTACTTC. As protein: CASSSGQHIPYEQYF.

This chain links TRBV7-6 with TRBJ2-2; TRBD2 matches at 8 bases. The V gene end was trimmed by 1 base and the J gene end by 7 bases; junction bases not matched to a gene: 11. The CDR3 runs to 17 residues. Germline CDR1 reads SGHVS; CDR2 reads FNYEAQ. The CDR3, as DNA: TGTGCCAGCAGCTTAGTGGCGGGAGGACCCTCCATCGGGGAGCTGTTTTTT. Encoded protein: CASSLVAGGPSIGELFF.

This clone was observed a single time. This sequence joins TRBV11-2 and TRBJ1-3; possibly TRBD1 for D (6 bases). The V gene's germline CDR1 is SGHAT and CDR2 FQNNGV. V lost 6 bases to trimming and J lost 2 bases, with 26 bases between them. The length of the CDR3 is 19 residues. CDR3 nucleotides: TGTGCCAGCAGTCCCGAAAATAAGAGACAGGTTTTCGCTGGAAACACCATATATTTT. It encodes CASSPENKRQVFAGNTIYF.

This rearrangement joins TRBV27 to TRBJ2-1; 14 positions match TRBD2. The CDR3 runs to 14 residues. V lost 6 bases to trimming and J lost 7 bases; unmatched junction nucleotides: 2. The germline CDR1 and CDR2 sequences are MNHEY and SMNVEV (reference sequence). The CDR3 protein is CASRGLAGENEQFF. In DNA, the CDR3 is TGTGCCAGCAGGGGACTAGCGGGAGAGAATGAGCAGTTCTTC.

The genes are TRBV4-1 and TRBJ2-1; 9 bases line up with TRBD2. The CDR3 covers 18 residues. Germline loops: CDR1 MGHRA, CDR2 YSYEKL. With V trimmed by 0 bases and J by 3 bases, 9 bases remained unmatched. The CDR3 DNA sequence: TGCGCCAGCAGCCAAGATCCGGGCGGGAGGGCCGTCTACAATGAGCAGTTCTTC. This gives the protein CASSQDPGGRAVYNEQFF.

CDR3 bases: TGTGCCAGCAGTTTATCTAGCGGGGGATACAATGAGCAGTTCTTC. As protein: CASSLSSGGYNEQFF. This sequence joins TRBV27 and TRBJ2-1; 9 bases line up with TRBD2. The ends lost 0 bases at V and 4 bases at J; junction bases unmatched: 1. CDR3 length: 15 amino acids. The V gene's germline CDR1 is MNHEY and CDR2 SMNVEV (reference sequence).

The count of this clone is one. At one boundary the junction diverges from the germline segment, which might be a read error. The chain couples TRBV10-2 to TRBJ1-1, with TRBD1 matching over 10 bases. The CDR3 consists of 15 residues. CDR1 and CDR2 (germline): WSHSY, SAAADI. The CDR3 bases are TGCGCCAGCAGTGAGGGACAGGGGGTGAAGACTGAAGCTTTCTTT. Translation gives CASSEGQGVKTEAFF.

The rearrangement links TRBV4-2 to TRBJ2-5; perhaps TRBD2 as D (5 bases). Germline V CDR1 and CDR2: LGHNA, YNFKEQ. The CDR3 contains 15 residues. Trimming removed 1 base at V and 2 bases at J, with 11 bases between. The CDR3 loop is CASSQAWTGQETQYF. CDR3 in DNA: TGTGCCAGCAGCCAAGCTTGGACGGGACAAGAGACCCAGTACTTC.

V is TRBV27 and J is TRBJ2-3; D uncertain. The CDR3 covers 11 residues. The germline V gene encodes CDR1 MNHEY and CDR2 SMNVEV (reference sequence). V was trimmed by 5 bases and J by 5 bases, leaving 5 bases between them. CDR3 coding DNA: TGTGCCAGCAGTGAGCGAGATACGCAGTATTTT. Protein product: CASSERDTQYF.

The chain is built from TRBV11-2 and TRBJ2-7; the D gene is possibly TRBD1 (8 bases). CDR3 length: 16 residues. Trimming took off 4 bases at V and 3 bases at J, with 19 bases between the two ends. From germline, CDR1 is SGHAT and CDR2 FQNNGV. The CDR3 DNA reads TGTGCCAGCAGCTCCCCACAGGGGGGGCAGGGCTACGAGCAGTACTTC. Translation gives CASSSPQGGQGYEQYF.

The chain is built from TRBV5-8 and TRBJ1-5; a possible D gene is TRBD1 (6 bases). In germline, CDR1 is SGHTS, CDR2 YDEGEE. CDR3 length: 16 residues. Trimming removed 5 bases at V and 2 bases at J, with 17 bases between. The CDR3 reads CASSLTGKSGNQPQHF. The DNA for the CDR3 is TGTGCCAGCAGTCTCACAGGGAAGAGCGGCAATCAGCCCCAGCATTTT. Variable domain in full (rest from reference TRBV5-8 and TRBJ1-5): EAGVTQSPTHLIKTRGQQATLRCSPISGHTSVYWYQQALGLGLQFLLWYDEGEERNRGNFPPRFSGRQFPNYSSELNVNALELEDSALYLCASSLTGKSGNQPQHFGDGTRLSIL.